Below, 26 T cell receptor beta chains from the same sample are listed, as sequenced in a study of T cell responses to AZD1222 COVID-19 vaccine. The repertoire was sequenced with immunoSEQ multiplex PCR; TCRdb's copy has only in-frame clones and lacks some. The sample consists of around 160,000 clones, roughly four fifths of them appearing once. This sample comprised peripheral blood, obtained on day 0 of MenACWY control vaccination. Receptors originate from an adult in good health.

The gene calls are TRBV3-1 (or the pseudogene TRBV3-2) and TRBJ1-1; 9 bases fit TRBD1. V shed 6 bases and J 5 bases; nucleotides not matched to a gene: 7. The CDR3 totals 14 residues. CDR1 and CDR2 (germline): LGHDT, YNNKEL (reference sequence). The CDR3 region is CASSQTGGFTEAFF. The CDR3 DNA reads TGTGCCAGCAGTCAGACAGGGGGATTTACTGAAGCTTTCTTT.

The CDR3 coding sequence is TGTGCCAGTACCCAGGACAGGGGTAGCAATCAGCCCCAGCATTTT. Its protein is CASTQDRGSNQPQHF. This sequence joins TRBV19 and TRBJ1-5; 9 bases are a match to TRBD1. This CDR3 is 15 amino acids long. Germline CDR1 and CDR2: LNHDA and SQIVND (reference sequence). The V segment lost 7 bases and the J segment 0 bases; nucleotides outside the gene matches: 4.

The CDR3 loop reads CASTTPSRWETQYF. The CDR3 region has the DNA TGTGCCAGCACCACCCCCTCGCGGTGGGAGACCCAGTACTTC. The chain couples TRBV7-9 to TRBJ2-5; no reliable D call. CDR3 length: 14 amino acids. V lost 7 bases to trimming and J lost 5 bases, with 17 bases between them. Germline CDR1 reads SEHNR; CDR2 reads FQNEAQ (reference sequence).

This chain uses TRBV7-2 with TRBJ2-5; D gene ambiguous. Trimming stripped 4 bases from V and 5 bases from J, with 11 bases between. Germline values: CDR1 SGHTA, CDR2 FQGNSA. This CDR3 comprises 13 residues. Here the CDR3 DNA reads TGTGCCAGCAGCTCCTTTGGGATGGAGACCCAGTACTTC. The encoded protein is CASSSFGMETQYF.

The rearrangement joins TRBV12-3 or TRBV12-4 to TRBJ2-1; D ambiguous. This CDR3 spans 13 amino acids. Trimming removed 7 bases from V and 4 bases from J, with 11 bases in between. The CDR3 nucleotides are TGTGCCAGCACCATGGGCAGGTACAATGAGCAGTTCTTC. Translation: CASTMGRYNEQFF.

The V gene is TRBV9, the J gene TRBJ2-1; 8 positions agree with TRBD2. CDR1 is SGDLS and CDR2 is YYNGEE in the germline V gene. The CDR3 length is 15 residues. V shed 3 bases, J shed 4 bases, and the junction held 6 bases outside the gene matches. CDR3 sequence (DNA): TGTGCCAGCAGCGCCGTAGCGGGGAGGTACAATGAGCAGTTCTTC. Its translation: CASSAVAGRYNEQFF.

The gene calls are TRBV10-3 and TRBJ1-2, with D tentatively TRBD1 (5 bases). Per germline, CDR1 ENHRY and CDR2 SYGVKD. V dropped 6 bases and J dropped 4 bases, with 12 bases sitting between them. The length of the CDR3 is 13 residues. The CDR3, as DNA: TGTGCCATCAGGGACAAAATCGGCTATGGCTACACCTTC. This sequence encodes CAIRDKIGYGYTF.

The chain links TRBV7-3 to TRBJ1-6; weak D call: TRBD1 (6 bases). V lost 2 bases to trimming and J lost 7 bases, with 12 bases between them. CDR3 length: 15 amino acids. The germline gives CDR1 SGHTA, CDR2 FQGTGA. CDR3 bases: TGTGCCAGCAGCTTAGAGGGACATCAGAATTCACCCCTCCACTTT. This codes for CASSLEGHQNSPLHF.

The rearrangement links TRBV28 to TRBJ2-2, with 7 nucleotides matching TRBD1. The CDR3 is made up of 15 amino acids. V was clipped by 6 bases and J by 6 bases; unmatched bases: 10. Germline V gives CDR1 MDHEN, CDR2 SYDVKM. The CDR3 DNA follows: TGTGCCAGCAGGGCCGACAGGGTAGGACCCGGGGAGCTGTTTTTT. Translated: CASRADRVGPGELFF. The variable domain in full, with the rest retrieved from reference TRBV28 and TRBJ2-2, is DVKVTQSSRYLVKRTGEKVFLECVQDMDHENMFWYRQDPGLGLRLIYFSYDVKMKEKGDIPEGYSVSREKKERFSLILESASTNQTSMYLCASRADRVGPGELFFGEGSRLTVL.

This clone showed up just a few times. The chain has TRBV4-1 and TRBJ2-7; maybe TRBD2 (5 bases). Per the germline V gene, CDR1 is MGHRA and CDR2 is YSYEKL. This CDR3 is built from 14 residues. The ends were cut back, 4 bases at V and 4 bases at J, with 14 bases in the middle. The CDR3, as DNA: TGCGCCAGCAGCCTCGGGGATTTAGGTTACGAGCAGTACTTC. Translation: CASSLGDLGYEQYF.

The rearrangement uses TRBV5-1 and TRBJ2-1, with 8 bases aligning to TRBD2. The germline CDR1 and CDR2 sequences are SGHRS and YFSETQ. The CDR3 is 15 residues long. V gave up 0 bases and J gave up 4 bases; unmatched junction bases: 3. In DNA, the CDR3 is TGCGCCAGCAGCTTGGCTACGGGGGGGTACAATGAGCAGTTCTTC. This gives the protein CASSLATGGYNEQFF.

The chain combines TRBV13 with TRBJ1-1, with 7 bases lining up with TRBD1. The CDR3 covers 13 residues. V was pared by 7 bases and J by 1 base, with 3 bases of the junction left unmatched. The germline V gene encodes CDR1 PRHDT and CDR2 FYEKMQ (reference sequence). Written as DNA, the CDR3 is TGTGCCAGCAATGACAGGGCGAACACTGAAGCTTTCTTT. Its translation is CASNDRANTEAFF.

This rearrangement joins TRBV7-2 to TRBJ1-1; D uncertain. The germline CDR1 and CDR2 sequences are SGHTA and FQGNSA. Trimming took off 8 bases at V and 3 bases at J, with 13 bases between the two ends. The CDR3 contains 13 residues. The CDR3 is CASAGGGYTEAFF. For the CDR3, the DNA is TGTGCCAGCGCTGGAGGCGGGTACACTGAAGCTTTCTTT.

Here the CDR3 reads CASSPGTSGYLNSYEQYF. The CDR3 DNA reads TGTGCCAGCAGCCCTGGGACTAGCGGGTACCTTAACTCCTACGAGCAGTACTTC. This rearrangement joins TRBV7-6 to TRBJ2-7; TRBD2 agrees at 12 bases. The length of the CDR3 is 18 residues. V lost 5 bases to trimming and J lost 0 bases; unmatched junction nucleotides: 11. Germline lookup yields CDR1 SGHVS and CDR2 FNYEAQ.

This chain joins TRBV27 and TRBJ1-5; D unresolved. Trimming took 3 bases from V and 0 from J, leaving 9 bases between them. The CDR3 totals 15 residues. Germline V lookup: CDR1 MNHEY, CDR2 SMNVEV (reference sequence). The CDR3 DNA is TGTGCCAGCAGTTTTTCGATTAATAGCAATCAGCCCCAGCATTTT. It specifies CASSFSINSNQPQHF.

This rearrangement joins TRBV6-5 to TRBJ1-2; D possibly corresponds to TRBD1 (5 bases). With 0 bases removed from V and 4 bases from J, the gap between germline ends came to 9 bases. This CDR3 region has 14 residues. Germline-derived CDR1 and CDR2 are MNHEY and SVGAGI. CDR3 sequence: CASSYSTDSYGYTF. DNA of the CDR3: TGTGCCAGCAGTTACTCGACTGACAGCTATGGCTACACCTTC.

The genes are TRBV18 and TRBJ2-2, with 8 nucleotides matching TRBD1. The CDR3 loop spans 16 amino acids. J gave up 4 bases and V 4 bases, and 8 bases lay outside the gene matches. From germline, CDR1 is KGHSH and CDR2 LQKENI. The CDR3 region is CASSRSTGEVTGELFF. The DNA of the CDR3 is TGTGCCAGCTCACGCTCGACAGGGGAGGTCACCGGGGAGCTGTTTTTT.

This rearrangement joins TRBV6-2 or TRBV6-3 to TRBJ2-1, with 15 positions matching TRBD2. The trim removed 4 bases at V and 7 bases at J, leaving 11 bases unmatched. CDR3 length: 18 amino acids. The germline gives CDR1 MNHEY, CDR2 SVGEGT. The CDR3 is CASSFRTSGGAPGNEQFF. In DNA form, the CDR3 reads TGTGCCAGCAGTTTCCGGACTAGCGGGGGGGCCCCGGGAAATGAGCAGTTCTTC.

This sequence joins TRBV25-1 and TRBJ2-1; D might be TRBD1 or TRBD2, each matching 5 bases. Germline-derived CDR1 and CDR2 are MGHDK and SYGVNS. V was clipped by 4 bases and J by 6 bases, with 19 bases between them. The CDR3 has 16 amino acids. CDR3 DNA: TGTGCCAGCAGTGCTGATGGGGTAGGGACCCTCAATGAGCAGTTCTTC. Translating it yields CASSADGVGTLNEQFF. The full variable domain, rest sourced from reference TRBV25-1 and TRBJ2-1, is EADIYQTPRYLVIGTGKKITLECSQTMGHDKMYWYQQDPGMELHLIHYSYGVNSTEKGDLSSESTVSRIRTEHFPLTLESARPSHTSQYLCASSADGVGTLNEQFFGPGTRLTVL.

The V and J genes are TRBV7-5 and TRBJ2-6; the table gives TRBD2 as D, unverified against the DNA. TRBV7-5 is a pseudogene. This CDR3 is built from 17 residues. The CDR3 coding sequence is TGTGCCAGAAGCTTCCGGGGTTGCCCCTCTGGGGCCAACGTCCTGACTTTC. This translates into CARSFRGCPSGANVLTF.

The chain carries TRBV7-9 and TRBJ1-2; 9 nucleotides align to TRBD1. Per germline, CDR1 SEHNR and CDR2 FQNEAQ (reference sequence). V dropped 2 bases and J dropped 4; count of bases not matched to a gene: 11. The CDR3 is 17 residues long. CDR3 in amino acids: CASSLSTGGGLSYGYTF. The CDR3 nucleotides are TGTGCCAGCAGCTTAAGTACAGGGGGCGGATTAAGCTATGGCTACACCTTC.

The gene calls are TRBV28 and TRBJ2-1; TRBD2 is a possible D gene (8 bases). CDR3 size: 15 residues. Germline V gives CDR1 MDHEN, CDR2 SYDVKM. V lost 11 bases to trimming and J lost 0 bases, with 17 bases between them. CDR3 residues: CAVGRGDSSYNEQFF. The CDR3 coding sequence is TGTGCCGTTGGGCGGGGGGACAGCTCCTACAATGAGCAGTTCTTC.

This clone was recorded only once. V is TRBV5-8 and J is TRBJ2-3, with D perhaps TRBD2 (5 bases). V shed 7 bases and J shed 4 bases, with 13 bases lying between them. Looked up from germline, CDR1 is SGHTS and CDR2 is YDEGEE. The CDR3 covers 13 residues. CDR3 amino acids: CASAKERADTQYF. The CDR3 nucleotides read TGTGCCAGCGCAAAGGAGAGGGCAGATACGCAGTATTTT.

This clone has a handful of counts. The chain recombines TRBV24-1 with TRBJ2-2, with D possibly being TRBD1 or TRBD2 (6 bases each). The germline V gene has CDR1 KGHDR and CDR2 SFDVKD. The CDR3 has 15 residues. Trimming pared 4 bases from V and 1 base from J, leaving 9 bases between. This CDR3 reads CATSERGLNTGELFF. In DNA form, the CDR3 reads TGTGCCACCAGTGAACGGGGGCTGAACACCGGGGAGCTGTTTTTT.

V and J are TRBV5-1 and TRBJ2-4; D may be TRBD2 (5 bases). Deletions cut 4 bases from V and 0 bases from J, with 14 bases between. Germline assignment: CDR1 SGHRS and CDR2 YFSETQ. This CDR3 contains 16 residues. The CDR3 reads CASSNGGSLAKNIQYF. CDR3 nucleotide sequence: TGCGCCAGCAGCAACGGAGGCAGCCTAGCCAAAAACATTCAGTACTTC.

The CDR3 DNA sequence: TGCGCCAGCAGTCCCACTACAGGGGTGACCGGGGAGCTGTTTTTT. Encoded protein: CASSPTTGVTGELFF. The J gene is TRBJ2-2, the V gene TRBV10-2, with TRBD1 matching 7 bases. The length of the CDR3 is 15 residues. Germline lookup yields CDR1 WSHSY and CDR2 SAAADI. V lost 5 bases and J lost 5; bases outside the gene matches: 8.